Shown below are 22 T cell receptor beta chains from a single sample sequenced in a study of T cell changes during pregnancy in multiple sclerosis. Repertoires were generated with immunoSEQ multiplex PCR, while TCRdb's copy carries only in-frame clones and drops some. The table lists roughly 70,000 clones, approximately 92% of them singletons, with roughly 2.8% in the top ten. Material: peripheral blood, obtained in the third trimester of pregnancy. Every receptor here comes from a female donor in good health, enrolled as a control in a pregnancy study.

The chain employs TRBV4-2 and TRBJ1-5; unclear D gene. Germline V gene sequence: CDR1 LGHNA, CDR2 YNFKEQ. With 0 bases removed from V and 0 bases from J, the gap between germline ends came to 12 bases. CDR3 length equals 17 residues. In DNA, the CDR3 is TGTGCCAGCAGCCAAGATCCCGGGGTAGGTAGCAATCAGCCCCAGCATTTT. Translating it yields CASSQDPGVGSNQPQHF.

This rearrangement joins TRBV7-8 to TRBJ2-7, with 7 bases matching TRBD2. Trimming at V came to 5 bases and at J to 1 base, leaving 5 bases not matched to a gene. CDR1 SGHVS and CDR2 FQNEAQ come from the germline V gene. The CDR3 totals 14 residues. This CDR3 is CASSPSGKSYEQYF. The DNA for the CDR3 is TGTGCCAGCAGCCCAAGCGGGAAATCCTACGAGCAGTACTTC.

The chain employs TRBV30 and TRBJ1-5, with 7 bases matching TRBD1. CDR1 is GTSNPN and CDR2 is SVGIG in the germline V gene (reference sequence). The V segment lost 7 bases and the J segment 9 bases; nucleotides outside the gene matches: 9. The CDR3 spans 12 residues. CDR3 DNA sequence: TGTGCCTCGGGACAGTGGGAAGGGCCCCAGCATTTT. It codes for CASGQWEGPQHF.

V usage is TRBV5-4 and J usage is TRBJ2-1; D is possibly TRBD2 (6 bases). Germline CDR1 reads SGHNT; CDR2 reads YYREEE (reference sequence). The V and J ends lost 2 bases and 9 bases respectively, with 18 bases between them. The CDR3 consists of 15 residues. The CDR3 loop is CASSLGTASSSEQFF. The CDR3 nucleotides read TGTGCCAGCAGCTTAGGGACTGCTAGCTCAAGTGAGCAGTTCTTC. The whole variable domain, filled in from reference TRBV5-4 and TRBJ2-1, reads ETGVTQSPTHLIKTRGQQVTLRCSSQSGHNTVSWYQQALGQGPQFIFQYYREEENGRGNFPPRFSGLQFPNYSSELNVNALELDDSALYLCASSLGTASSSEQFFGPGTRLTVL.

V gene TRBV27 combines with J gene TRBJ1-1; tentatively, D is TRBD1 (6 bases). Trimming took 4 bases from V and 3 from J, leaving 15 bases between them. CDR3 length: 15 amino acids. The germline gives CDR1 MNHEY, CDR2 SMNVEV (reference sequence). The CDR3 spells CASSSITGRDTEAFF. The CDR3 nucleotides are TGTGCCAGCAGTTCGATTACAGGGAGGGACACTGAAGCTTTCTTT.

This clone has only a few counts. In DNA form, the CDR3 reads TGTGCCAGCAGTGCCCATAGGGGGCTTGGTGAAGCTTTCTTT. Its protein product is CASSAHRGLGEAFF. V and J are TRBV25-1 and TRBJ1-1; 7 bases fit TRBD1. The V and J ends lost 4 bases and 7 bases, in that order; junction bases with no gene match: 9. There are 14 residues in the CDR3. Looked up from germline, CDR1 is MGHDK and CDR2 is SYGVNS.

This chain joins TRBV4-3 and TRBJ2-1; TRBD2 matches 12 bases. The V and J ends lost 3 bases and 9 bases, in that order; junction bases with no gene match: 6. Germline CDR1 is LGHNA and CDR2 is YSLEER. The CDR3 sequence is 15 residues long. The CDR3 spells CASSHRLAGDSEQFF. The CDR3 coding sequence is TGCGCCAGCAGCCACCGACTAGCGGGAGATAGTGAGCAGTTCTTC.

This chain joins TRBV4-1 and TRBJ2-7; 8 positions match TRBD1. CDR1 MGHRA and CDR2 YSYEKL come from the germline V gene. V dropped 1 base and J dropped 5; count of bases not matched to a gene: 7. This CDR3 spans 15 amino acids. Here the CDR3 DNA reads TGCGCCAGCAGCCAAGTGGCAGGGGGCGTCGACGAGCAGTACTTC. Its translation: CASSQVAGGVDEQYF.

The rearrangement joins TRBV11-2 to TRBJ2-3, with 7 bases that match TRBD2. The CDR3 is 16 residues long. CDR1 and CDR2 (germline): SGHAT, FQNNGV. V shed 1 base, J shed 0 bases, and the junction held 4 bases outside the gene matches. In nucleotides, the CDR3 is TGTGCCAGCAGCTTAGGCGTAGCGGGCAGCACAGATACGCAGTATTTT. As protein: CASSLGVAGSTDTQYF. The full variable domain, rest sourced from reference TRBV11-2 and TRBJ2-3, is EAGVAQSPRYKIIEKRQSVAFWCNPISGHATLYWYQQILGQGPKLLIQFQNNGVVDDSQLPKDRFSAERLKGVDSTLKIQPAKLEDSAVYLCASSLGVAGSTDTQYFGPGTRLTVL.

The J gene is TRBJ2-7, the V gene TRBV5-1, with unresolved D. The CDR3 extends over 15 amino acids. Trimming stripped 0 bases from V and 0 bases from J, with 10 bases between. The germline gives CDR1 SGHRS, CDR2 YFSETQ. The CDR3 bases are TGCGCCAGCAGCTTGGGCGGCACGAACTCCTACGAGCAGTACTTC. It codes for CASSLGGTNSYEQYF.

The chain joins TRBV28 to TRBJ2-2; D not certain. Trimming removed 7 bases from V and 4 bases from J, with 10 bases in between. CDR1 is MDHEN and CDR2 is SYDVKM in the germline V gene. This CDR3 contains 13 residues. The CDR3 spells CASTLQSTGELFF. In nucleotides, the CDR3 is TGTGCCAGCACCCTACAGTCCACCGGGGAGCTGTTTTTT.

The rearrangement joins TRBV28 to TRBJ1-6, with TRBD1 identical over 7 bases. CDR3 size: 14 residues. V lost 5 bases to trimming and J lost 7 bases; unmatched junction nucleotides: 5. Germline V lookup: CDR1 MDHEN, CDR2 SYDVKM. The CDR3 sequence: CASSPGGSNSPLHF. The CDR3 region has the DNA TGTGCCAGCAGTCCAGGGGGATCCAATTCACCCCTCCACTTT. Combining the CDR3 with reference TRBV28 and TRBJ1-6 gives the whole variable domain DVKVTQSSRYLVKRTGEKVFLECVQDMDHENMFWYRQDPGLGLRLIYFSYDVKMKEKGDIPEGYSVSREKKERFSLILESASTNQTSMYLCASSPGGSNSPLHFGNGTRLTVT.

The CDR3 loop reads CASSPDSYEQYF. The CDR3 DNA is TGTGCCAGCAGCCCAGACAGCTACGAGCAGTACTTC. The chain employs TRBV5-8 and TRBJ2-7, with D maybe TRBD1 (5 bases). The CDR3 has 12 residues. CDR1 and CDR2 (germline): SGHTS, YDEGEE. V was pared by 4 bases and J by 3 bases, with 8 bases between.

The chain links TRBV19 to TRBJ2-7, with TRBD2 as a possible D gene (6 bases). The CDR3 spans 15 residues. Trimming removed 4 bases at V and 1 base at J, with 14 bases between. Germline V gene sequence: CDR1 LNHDA, CDR2 SQIVND (reference sequence). CDR3 nucleotides: TGTGCCAGTAGTAACCCAGGCGGGGCATCCTACGAGCAGTACTTC. Residues: CASSNPGGASYEQYF.

V gene TRBV4-1 combines with J gene TRBJ2-2; 7 nucleotides agree with TRBD2. V trimming: 3 bases; J trimming: 9 bases; junction bases outside the gene matches: 7. Germline CDR1 reads MGHRA; CDR2 reads YSYEKL. The CDR3 is made up of 14 amino acids. The CDR3 nucleotides read TGCGCCAGCAGCCACCTCAGCGGGACGTGGGAGCTGTTTTTT. Its translation is CASSHLSGTWELFF.

This clone was picked up one time. The chain recombines TRBV28 with TRBJ2-2; 12 bases map to TRBD2. V gave up 4 bases and J gave up 3 bases; unmatched junction bases: 3. CDR3 length: 16 amino acids. Germline-derived CDR1 and CDR2 are MDHEN and SYDVKM. CDR3 in amino acids: CASSWRLAGDTGELFF. The CDR3 nucleotides are TGTGCCAGCAGTTGGCGACTAGCGGGAGACACCGGGGAGCTGTTTTTT.

This rearrangement joins TRBV27 to TRBJ2-5, with 7 nucleotides matching TRBD2. V lost 4 bases to trimming and J lost 3 bases; unmatched junction nucleotides: 8. CDR3 length: 15 amino acids. Germline-derived CDR1 and CDR2 are MNHEY and SMNVEV (reference sequence). CDR3 protein: CASSSRTGREETQYF. The CDR3 nucleotides are TGTGCCAGCAGTTCCCGGACGGGGAGGGAAGAGACCCAGTACTTC.

The V and J genes are TRBV6-4 and TRBJ1-2; 7 bases match TRBD1. The CDR3 consists of 13 residues. Germline V CDR1 and CDR2: MRHNA, SNTAGT. J was trimmed by 8 bases and V by 3 bases; bases with no gene match: 6. CDR3 DNA sequence: TGTGCCAGCAGTGAAAACAGGGGCGAGGGCTACACCTTC. This translates into CASSENRGEGYTF.

The chain employs TRBV20-1 and TRBJ1-1; D ambiguous. This CDR3 region has 11 residues. Germline V gives CDR1 DFQATT, CDR2 SNEGSKA (reference sequence). The CDR3 region has the DNA TGCAGGAGGCCCGGTCCGGTAGAAGCTTTCTTT. The encoded protein is CRRPGPVEAFF.

CDR3 residues: CASSLNRDNEQFF. DNA of the CDR3: TGTGCCAGCAGTTTAAACAGGGACAATGAGCAGTTCTTC. The V gene is TRBV28, the J gene TRBJ2-1; D might be TRBD1 (6 bases). This CDR3 is built from 13 residues. The V end lost 2 bases, the J end lost 5 bases, and 7 bases lay between the germline ends. Germline CDR1 is MDHEN and CDR2 is SYDVKM.

The rearrangement uses TRBV6-1 and TRBJ2-2; tentatively, D is TRBD2 (5 bases). In germline, CDR1 is MNHNS, CDR2 SASEGT. The CDR3 consists of 14 residues. Trimming pared 1 base from V and 4 bases from J, leaving 7 bases between. CDR3 region: CASSEVSGTGELFF. The CDR3 coding sequence is TGTGCCAGCAGTGAAGTAAGCGGCACCGGGGAGCTGTTTTTT.

The DNA of the CDR3 is TGTGCCAGCACAGGGACTACTAACTATGGCTACACCTTC. Translating it yields CASTGTTNYGYTF. This chain uses TRBV28 with TRBJ1-2, with a weak D call TRBD1 (5 bases). V lost 7 bases and J 0 bases, leaving 9 bases between the germline ends. Looked up from germline, CDR1 is MDHEN and CDR2 is SYDVKM. The CDR3 consists of 13 residues.